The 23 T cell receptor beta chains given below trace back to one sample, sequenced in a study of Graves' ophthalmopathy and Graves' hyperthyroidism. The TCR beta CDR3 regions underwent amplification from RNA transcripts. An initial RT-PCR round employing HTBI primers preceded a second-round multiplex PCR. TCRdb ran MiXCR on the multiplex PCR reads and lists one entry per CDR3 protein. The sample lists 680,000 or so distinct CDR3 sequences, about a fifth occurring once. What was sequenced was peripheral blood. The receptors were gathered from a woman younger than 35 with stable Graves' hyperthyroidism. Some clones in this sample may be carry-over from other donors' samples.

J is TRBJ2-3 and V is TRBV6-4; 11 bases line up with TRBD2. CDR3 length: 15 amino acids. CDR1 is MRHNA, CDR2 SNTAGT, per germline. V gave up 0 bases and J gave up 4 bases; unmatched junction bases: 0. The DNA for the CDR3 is TGTGCCAGCAGTGACTCTAGCGGGGGGGCAGATACGCAGTATTTT. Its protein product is CASSDSSGGADTQYF.

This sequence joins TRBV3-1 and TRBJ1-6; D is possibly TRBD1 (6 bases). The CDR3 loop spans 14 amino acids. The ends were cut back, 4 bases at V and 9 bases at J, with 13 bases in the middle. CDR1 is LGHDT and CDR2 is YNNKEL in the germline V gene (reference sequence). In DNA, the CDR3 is TGTGCCAGCAGCCTCAGGGGAGGAATTTCACCCCTCCACTTT. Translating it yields CASSLRGGISPLHF.

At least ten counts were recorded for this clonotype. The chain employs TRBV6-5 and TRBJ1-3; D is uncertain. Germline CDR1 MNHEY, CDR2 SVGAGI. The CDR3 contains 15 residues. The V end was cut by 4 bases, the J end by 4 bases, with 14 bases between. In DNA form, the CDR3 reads TGTGCCAGCAGTTTCGAAGGCCTCGGGGGAAACACCATATATTTT. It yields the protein CASSFEGLGGNTIYF.

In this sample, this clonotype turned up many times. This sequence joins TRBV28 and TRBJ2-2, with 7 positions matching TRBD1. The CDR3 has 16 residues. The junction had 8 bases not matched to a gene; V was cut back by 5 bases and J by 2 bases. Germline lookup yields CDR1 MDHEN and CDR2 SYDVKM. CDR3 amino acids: CASSRGTAANTGELFF. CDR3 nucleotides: TGTGCCAGCAGTAGAGGGACAGCGGCAAACACCGGGGAGCTGTTTTTT.

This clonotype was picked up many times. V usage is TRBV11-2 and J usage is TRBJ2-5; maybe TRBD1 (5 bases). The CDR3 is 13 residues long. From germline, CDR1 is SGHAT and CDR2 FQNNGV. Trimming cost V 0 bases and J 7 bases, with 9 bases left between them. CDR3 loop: CASSLEGAGTQYF. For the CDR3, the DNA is TGTGCCAGCAGCTTAGAAGGGGCTGGGACCCAGTACTTC.

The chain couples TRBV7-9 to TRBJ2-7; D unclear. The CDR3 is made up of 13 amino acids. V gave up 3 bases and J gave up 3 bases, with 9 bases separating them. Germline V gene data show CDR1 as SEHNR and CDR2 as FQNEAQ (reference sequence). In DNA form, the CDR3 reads TGTGCCAGCAGCTTCGCGGCGGACTACGAGCAGTACTTC. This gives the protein CASSFAADYEQYF.

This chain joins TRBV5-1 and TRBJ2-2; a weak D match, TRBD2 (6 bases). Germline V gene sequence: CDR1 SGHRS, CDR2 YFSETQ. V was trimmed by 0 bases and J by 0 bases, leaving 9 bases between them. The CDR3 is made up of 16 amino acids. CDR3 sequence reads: CASSLGGTSNTGELFF. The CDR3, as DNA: TGCGCCAGCAGCTTGGGCGGGACCTCGAACACCGGGGAGCTGTTTTTT.

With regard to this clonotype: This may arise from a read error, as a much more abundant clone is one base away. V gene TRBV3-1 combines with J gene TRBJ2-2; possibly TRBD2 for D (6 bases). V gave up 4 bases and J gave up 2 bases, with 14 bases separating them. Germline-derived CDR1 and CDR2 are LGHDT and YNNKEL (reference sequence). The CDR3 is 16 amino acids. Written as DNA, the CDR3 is TGTGCCAGCAGCCTCCCCGGGGGAGAAAACACCGGGGAGCTGTTTTTT. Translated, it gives CASSLPGGENTGELFF.

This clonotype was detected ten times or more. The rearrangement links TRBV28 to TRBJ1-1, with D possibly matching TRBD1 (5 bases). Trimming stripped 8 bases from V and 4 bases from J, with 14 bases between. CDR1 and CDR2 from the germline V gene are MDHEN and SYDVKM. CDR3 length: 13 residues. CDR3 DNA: TGTGCCAGCGTTTCCGGGACTCTCACTGAAGCTTTCTTT. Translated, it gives CASVSGTLTEAFF. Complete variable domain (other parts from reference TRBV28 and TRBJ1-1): DVKVTQSSRYLVKRTGEKVFLECVQDMDHENMFWYRQDPGLGLRLIYFSYDVKMKEKGDIPEGYSVSREKKERFSLILESASTNQTSMYLCASVSGTLTEAFFGQGTRLTVV.

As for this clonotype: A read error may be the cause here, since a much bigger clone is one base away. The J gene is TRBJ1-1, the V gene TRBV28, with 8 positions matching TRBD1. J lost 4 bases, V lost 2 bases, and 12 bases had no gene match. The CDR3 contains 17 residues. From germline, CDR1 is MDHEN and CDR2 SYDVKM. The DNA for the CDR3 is TGTGCCAGCAGTTTAAACACAGGGGGGGCCTGGAGCACTGAAGCTTTCTTT. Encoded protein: CASSLNTGGAWSTEAFF.

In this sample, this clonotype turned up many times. CDR3 nucleotide sequence: TGTGCCACCAGCAGAGATGGCCTGGCGGGGGAGACCCAGTACTTC. This encodes CATSRDGLAGETQYF. The chain uses TRBV15 and TRBJ2-5, with a possible D match to TRBD2 (6 bases). V lost 0 bases and J 5 bases, leaving 13 bases between the germline ends. The CDR3 has 15 amino acids. Germline V gene data show CDR1 as LNHNV and CDR2 as YYDKDF (reference sequence). Complete variable domain (other parts from reference TRBV15 and TRBJ2-5): DAMVIQNPRYQVTQFGKPVTLSCSQTLNHNVMYWYQQKSSQAPKLLFHYYDKDFNNEADTPDNFQSRRPNTSFCFLDIRSPGLGDTAMYLCATSRDGLAGETQYFGPGTRLLVL.

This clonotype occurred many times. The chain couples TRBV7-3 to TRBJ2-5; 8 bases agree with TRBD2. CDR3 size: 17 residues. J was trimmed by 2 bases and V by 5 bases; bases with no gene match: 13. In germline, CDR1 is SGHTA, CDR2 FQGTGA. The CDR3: CASSPGGAMPFQETQYF. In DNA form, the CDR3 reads TGTGCCAGCAGCCCCGGGGGGGCGATGCCTTTTCAAGAGACCCAGTACTTC.

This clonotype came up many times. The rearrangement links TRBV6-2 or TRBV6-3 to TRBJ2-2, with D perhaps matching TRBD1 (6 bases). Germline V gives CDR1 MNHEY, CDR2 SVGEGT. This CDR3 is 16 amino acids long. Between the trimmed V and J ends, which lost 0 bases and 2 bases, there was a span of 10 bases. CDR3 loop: CASSYSGGPNTGELFF. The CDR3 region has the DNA TGTGCCAGCAGTTACTCAGGGGGACCCAACACCGGGGAGCTGTTTTTT.

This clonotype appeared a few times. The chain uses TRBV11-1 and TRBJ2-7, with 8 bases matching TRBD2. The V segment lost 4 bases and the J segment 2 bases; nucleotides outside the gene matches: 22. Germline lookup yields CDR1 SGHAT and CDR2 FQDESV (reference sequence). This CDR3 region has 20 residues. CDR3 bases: TGTGCCAGCAGCTCGGCCTCCCTAGCGGGTATCCTCTCTTTCCCCTACGAGCAGTACTTC. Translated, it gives CASSSASLAGILSFPYEQYF.

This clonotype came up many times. The CDR3 here is CASSPSRRGNSPLHF. The CDR3 DNA follows: TGTGCCAGCAGCCCCTCGAGAAGGGGCAATTCACCCCTCCACTTT. The rearrangement joins TRBV11-1 to TRBJ1-6, with a tentative D call TRBD1 (5 bases). Looked up from germline, CDR1 is SGHAT and CDR2 is FQDESV (reference sequence). The CDR3 runs 15 residues. V was shortened by 5 bases and J by 7 bases, with 15 bases between the two germline ends.

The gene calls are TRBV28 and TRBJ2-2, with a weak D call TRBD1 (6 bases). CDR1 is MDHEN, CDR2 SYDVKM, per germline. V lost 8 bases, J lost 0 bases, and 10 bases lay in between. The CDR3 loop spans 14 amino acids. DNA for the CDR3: TGTGCCAGCCATAGGGACACGAACACCGGGGAGCTGTTTTTT. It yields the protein CASHRDTNTGELFF.

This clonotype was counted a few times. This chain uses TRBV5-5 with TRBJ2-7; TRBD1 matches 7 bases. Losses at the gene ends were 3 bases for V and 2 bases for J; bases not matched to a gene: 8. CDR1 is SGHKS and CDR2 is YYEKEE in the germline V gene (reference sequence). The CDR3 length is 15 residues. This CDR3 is CASSSRTGFTYEQYF. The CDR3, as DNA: TGTGCCAGCAGCTCGAGGACAGGTTTTACCTACGAGCAGTACTTC.

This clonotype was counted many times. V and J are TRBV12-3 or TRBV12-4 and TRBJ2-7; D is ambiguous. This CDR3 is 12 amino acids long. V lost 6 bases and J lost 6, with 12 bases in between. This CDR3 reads CASSPGLSEQYF. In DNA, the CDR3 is TGTGCCAGCAGCCCTGGCCTGTCCGAGCAGTACTTC.

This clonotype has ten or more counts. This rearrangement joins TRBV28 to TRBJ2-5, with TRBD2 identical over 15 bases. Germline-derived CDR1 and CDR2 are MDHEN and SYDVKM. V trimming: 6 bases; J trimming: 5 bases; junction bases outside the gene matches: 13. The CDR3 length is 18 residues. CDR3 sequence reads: CASRGRGLAGGPGETQYF. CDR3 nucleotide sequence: TGTGCCAGCAGGGGTCGAGGACTAGCGGGAGGGCCGGGGGAGACCCAGTACTTC.

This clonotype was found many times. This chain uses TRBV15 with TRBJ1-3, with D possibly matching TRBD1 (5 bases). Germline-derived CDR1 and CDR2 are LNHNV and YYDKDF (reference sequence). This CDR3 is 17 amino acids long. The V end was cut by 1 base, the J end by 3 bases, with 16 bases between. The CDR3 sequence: CATSRGVGSGVGNTIYF. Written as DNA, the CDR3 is TGTGCCACCAGCAGAGGCGTTGGGTCGGGGGTTGGAAACACCATATATTTT.

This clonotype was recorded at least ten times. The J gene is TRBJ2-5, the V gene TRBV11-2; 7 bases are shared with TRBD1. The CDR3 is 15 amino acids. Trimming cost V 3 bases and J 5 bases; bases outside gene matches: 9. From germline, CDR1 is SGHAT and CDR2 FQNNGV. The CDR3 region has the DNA TGTGCCAGCAGCTTGATGACAGGGTTTGTGGAGACCCAGTACTTC. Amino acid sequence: CASSLMTGFVETQYF.

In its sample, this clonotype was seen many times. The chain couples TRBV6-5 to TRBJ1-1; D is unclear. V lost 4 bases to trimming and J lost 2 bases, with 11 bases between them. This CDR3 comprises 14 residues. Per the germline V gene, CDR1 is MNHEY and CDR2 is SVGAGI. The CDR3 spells CASSSGNTNTEAFF. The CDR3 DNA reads TGTGCCAGCAGTTCGGGGAACACAAACACTGAAGCTTTCTTT.

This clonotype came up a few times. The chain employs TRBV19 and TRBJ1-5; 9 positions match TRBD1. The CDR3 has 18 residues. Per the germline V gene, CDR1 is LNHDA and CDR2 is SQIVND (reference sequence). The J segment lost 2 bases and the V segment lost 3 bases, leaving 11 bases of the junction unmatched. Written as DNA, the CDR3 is TGTGCCAGTAGTATCGGGGGACAGGGAGTGGGAGGCAATCAGCCCCAGCATTTT. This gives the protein CASSIGGQGVGGNQPQHF.